This T cell receptor beta chain was captured in a study of T cell responses to AZD1222 COVID-19 vaccine. General observations from the study: Targeting of unmutated variant regions was reportedly seen in nearly half of spike-specific TCRs. The span of vaccine-associated CD4 TCRs extended across spike, with dominance at 160-218 and 743-854.

Concerning this clone itself: The antigen is undetermined.

This table comes from immunoSEQ multiplex PCR, and its TCRdb copy is limited to in-frame clones, with some not included. The sample consists of 150,000 to 200,000 clones, around 94% of them appearing once. V dropped 6 bases and J dropped 3; count of bases not matched to a gene: 3. In germline, CDR1 is SGHRS, CDR2 YFSETQ. The length of the CDR3 is 13 residues. The TCR was taken from an adult in good health. The sample in question was peripheral blood, obtained on day 0 of AZD1222 vaccination. The chain uses TRBV5-1 and TRBJ2-1; TRBD2 matches at 7 bases. This chain's CDR3 is CASKERGYNEQFF. CDR3 in DNA: TGCGCCAGCAAGGAGCGGGGCTACAATGAGCAGTTCTTC.